A selection of T cell receptor beta chains follows, all from one sample in a study of control samples from healthy donors and cancer patients. Method: immunoSEQ multiplex PCR; TCRdb's copy keeps in-frame clones and lacks some. Seen here are tens of thousands of clones, roughly nine tenths observed once, and the top ten hold roughly 0.8%. The specimen was PBMCs. Receptors originate from a man younger than 40 with colorectal cancer. Each CDR3 is given with its conserved first and last residue. D genes are given only for firm matches. Not every row has a clone size; where given, it reads once, few, many or a size class.

J gene,clone size,V gene,D gene,CDR3 DNA,CDR3 protein
TRBJ1-1,NA,TRBV27,TRBD1,TGTGCCAGCACCGCATACAGGGGAGGGATAACCTTGAACACTGAAGCTTTCTTT,CASTAYRGGITLNTEAFF
TRBJ2-6,NA,TRBV24-1,TRBD1,TGTGCCACCAGTTCGAGTACGCCCCGGGACAGGAGCTCTGGGGCCAACGTCCTGACTTTC,CATSSSTPRDRSSGANVLTF
TRBJ2-2,NA,TRBV7-8,NA,TGTGCCAGCAGCACTCGGACTACCGGGGAGCTGTTTTTT,CASSTRTTGELFF
TRBJ2-1,NA,TRBV3-1/TRBV3-2,NA,TGTGCCAGCAGCCAAGCCCAGGTGCACCTCTCCTACAATGAGCAGTTCTTC,CASSQAQVHLSYNEQFF
TRBJ2-1,NA,TRBV12-3/TRBV12-4,TRBD1,TGTGCCAGCAGTCTCGGGACAGCAAATGAGCAGTTCTTC,CASSLGTANEQFF
TRBJ1-1,few,TRBV3-1/TRBV3-2,NA,TGTGCCAGCAGCCAAGACCCGGGTGAAGCTTTCTTT,CASSQDPGEAFF
TRBJ2-4,NA,TRBV6-2/TRBV6-3,NA,TGTGCCAGCAGTTTAGACAGAGCCAAAAACATTCAGTACTTC,CASSLDRAKNIQYF
TRBJ1-4,NA,TRBV30,NA,TGTGCCTGGAGTGTGGGTGAAAAACTGTTTTTT,CAWSVGEKLFF
TRBJ2-3,NA,TRBV3-1/TRBV3-2,NA,TGTGCCAGCAGCCACCGGAGCACAGATACGCAGTATTTT,CASSHRSTDTQYF
TRBJ1-5,few,TRBV4-3,NA,TGCGCCAGCAGCCAGGATTGGGGAAGTGGTCAGCCCCAGCATTTT,CASSQDWGSGQPQHF
TRBJ2-7,once,TRBV7-2,TRBD2,TGTGCCAGCAGCTTAGTAGCGGGGGACTCCTACGAGCAGTACTTC,CASSLVAGDSYEQYF
TRBJ1-5,NA,TRBV6-5,NA,TGTGCCAGCAGTACCCTGACAGTCGGGGAACAGCCCCAGCATTTT,CASSTLTVGEQPQHF
TRBJ2-7,once,TRBV19,NA,TGTGCCAGTTCTACCTCTCAGACAGGGAGGGCCTACGAGCAGTACTTC,CASSTSQTGRAYEQYF
TRBJ2-1,NA,TRBV5-1,TRBD2,TGCGCCAGCAGCCATACCGGGACTAGCTATGAGCAGTTCTTC,CASSHTGTSYEQFF
TRBJ1-6,NA,TRBV19,NA,TGTGCCAGTAGTATAATCCGATTGCGGGATAATTCACCCCTCCACTTT,CASSIIRLRDNSPLHF
TRBJ1-3,NA,TRBV7-2,TRBD1,TGTGCCAGCAGCCTACAGGGGGCGATTAAGAACACCATATATTTT,CASSLQGAIKNTIYF
TRBJ2-1,NA,TRBV19,NA,TGTGCCAGTAGTCCAAAGTCAGGGGTTCACAATGAGCAGTTCTTC,CASSPKSGVHNEQFF
TRBJ1-2,NA,TRBV5-6,NA,TGTGCCAGCAGCTTCACCGGGGGTGGCTACACCTTC,CASSFTGGGYTF
TRBJ1-2,NA,TRBV5-4,TRBD1,TGTGCCAGCAGCCGACCAGAACAGGGGAACTATGGCTACACCTTC,CASSRPEQGNYGYTF
TRBJ2-1,NA,TRBV9,TRBD2,TGTGCCAGCAGCGTAGCGGGGGAGGGGAATGAGCAGTTCTTC,CASSVAGEGNEQFF